Presented here are 17 T cell receptor beta chains from one specimen sequenced in a study of blood T cells in healthy people across ages. Next came a second PCR, run for about 6 to 11 cycles, which used a sample-barcoded 5' primer along with a J-beta primer mix. TCRdb fed the 5' RACE reads into MiXCR, producing one record per CDR3 protein. The data show around 1.5 million distinct CDR3 sequences, about 43% seen once. The sample taken for sequencing was blood. Source of these receptors: a woman younger than 30 in good health.

The chain recombines TRBV4-1 with TRBJ2-3; 10 bases fit TRBD2. The CDR3 has 16 residues. With V trimmed by 0 bases and J by 4 bases, 4 bases remained unmatched. Looked up from germline, CDR1 is MGHRA and CDR2 is YSYEKL. The CDR3 bases are TGCGCCAGCAGCCAAGACAGCGGGAGGGTGTCAGATACGCAGTATTTT. The encoded protein is CASSQDSGRVSDTQYF.

This clonotype showed up just a few times. J is TRBJ2-3 and V is TRBV12-3 or TRBV12-4, with TRBD2 as a possible D gene (5 bases). CDR3 length equals 15 residues. Trimming took 5 bases from V and 2 from J, leaving 14 bases between them. CDR3 in amino acids: CASSPFGEYTDTQYF. CDR3 DNA: TGTGCCAGCAGTCCATTCGGGGAGTACACAGATACGCAGTATTTT.

V is TRBV20-1 and J is TRBJ1-6; the match to TRBD1 covers 8 bases. Unmatched junction bases numbered 5, after V lost 7 bases and J lost 6 bases. CDR3 size: 13 residues. Germline V CDR1 and CDR2: DFQATT, SNEGSKA (reference sequence). In DNA form, the CDR3 reads TGCAGTGTCGTGGGACAGGTTAATTCACCCCTCCACTTT. It specifies CSVVGQVNSPLHF.

J is TRBJ1-5 and V is TRBV20-1; D might be TRBD1 (5 bases). The V end lost 6 bases, the J end lost 1 base, and 16 bases lay between the germline ends. This CDR3 comprises 15 residues. Germline CDR1 DFQATT, CDR2 SNEGSKA (reference sequence). This CDR3 is CSALEGRGSNQPQHF. The CDR3 nucleotides read TGCAGTGCCCTCGAGGGGAGGGGAAGCAATCAGCCCCAGCATTTT.

The chain links TRBV27 to TRBJ2-7, with 14 bases identical to TRBD2. TRBJ2-5 explains the end of the DNA better; the J call may be wrong. The germline V gene encodes CDR1 MNHEY and CDR2 SMNVEV (reference sequence). The CDR3 length is 16 residues. CDR3: CASSVGTSGSLETQYF. The CDR3 nucleotides read TGTGCCAGCAGTGTCGGGACTAGCGGGAGTTTGGAGACCCAGTACTTC.

The J gene is TRBJ2-1, the V gene TRBV12-3 or TRBV12-4; D is possibly TRBD2 (6 bases). Trimming cost V 5 bases and J 7 bases, with 21 bases left between them. The CDR3 loop spans 16 amino acids. The CDR3 is CASSRSGWVEGNEQFF. The CDR3 DNA is TGTGCCAGCAGTCGCTCAGGTTGGGTGGAGGGGAATGAGCAGTTCTTC.

The gene calls are TRBV7-2 and TRBJ2-5; no definite D call. CDR1 is SGHTA, CDR2 FQGNSA, per germline. V lost 5 bases, J lost 4 bases, and 17 bases lay in between. This CDR3 has 15 amino acids. The CDR3 bases are TGTGCCAGCAGCCTAAGACAAATTTCGGGAGAGACCCAGTACTTC. This encodes CASSLRQISGETQYF.

The chain combines TRBV25-1 with TRBJ1-1; TRBD1 is a possible D gene (6 bases). V was trimmed by 5 bases and J by 1 base, leaving 14 bases between them. The CDR3 has 15 amino acids. The germline V gene has CDR1 MGHDK and CDR2 SYGVNS. The CDR3 protein is CASSQWGARNTEAFF. CDR3 nucleotides: TGTGCCAGCAGTCAATGGGGGGCCCGGAACACTGAAGCTTTCTTT. Variable domain in full (rest from reference TRBV25-1 and TRBJ1-1): EADIYQTPRYLVIGTGKKITLECSQTMGHDKMYWYQQDPGMELHLIHYSYGVNSTEKGDLSSESTVSRIRTEHFPLTLESARPSHTSQYLCASSQWGARNTEAFFGQGTRLTVV.

The chain recombines TRBV5-1 with TRBJ2-5; D call uncertain. V lost 2 bases, J lost 4 bases, and 12 bases lay in between. The CDR3 runs to 14 residues. Per germline, CDR1 SGHRS and CDR2 YFSETQ. The CDR3 coding sequence is TGCGCCAGCAGCTTTACCAATGCAAGAGAGACCCAGTACTTC. Its protein is CASSFTNARETQYF.

This clonotype was counted a few times. The rearrangement joins TRBV25-1 to TRBJ1-2; D is ambiguous. CDR1 MGHDK and CDR2 SYGVNS come from the germline V gene. V lost 2 bases, J lost 2 bases, and 12 bases lay in between. The CDR3 spans 15 residues. CDR3 region: CASSEPGPGNYGYTF. In nucleotides, the CDR3 is TGTGCCAGCAGTGAACCCGGACCGGGCAACTATGGCTACACCTTC.

The chain is built from TRBV5-1 and TRBJ2-1, with 7 bases lining up with TRBD1. The DNA matches TRBJ2-7 better at its end, which makes the J call doubtful. Germline V gene data show CDR1 as SGHRS and CDR2 as YFSETQ. This CDR3 is 14 amino acids long. The CDR3 region has the DNA TGCGCCAGCAGCGCGGACAGGCACTACAATGAGCAGTACTTC. Its protein product is CASSADRHYNEQYF.

The chain links TRBV11-3 to TRBJ2-3; 7 nucleotides align to TRBD2. There are 20 residues in the CDR3. Trimming at V came to 0 bases and at J to 3 bases, leaving 18 bases not matched to a gene. The germline V gene has CDR1 SGHNT and CDR2 YENEEA. The DNA of the CDR3 is TGTGCCAGCAGCTTAGATGGGTTCGGCGGGGGAGCCGCTGATACAGATACGCAGTATTTT. This gives the protein CASSLDGFGGGAADTDTQYF.

V is TRBV24-1 and J is TRBJ2-1; TRBD2 agrees at 11 bases. Germline loops: CDR1 KGHDR, CDR2 SFDVKD. This CDR3 spans 19 amino acids. J was trimmed by 3 bases and V by 4 bases; bases with no gene match: 13. The CDR3 region is CATSDKTSGKTSLYNEQFF. The CDR3 bases are TGTGCCACCAGTGACAAGACTAGCGGGAAAACCTCACTCTACAATGAGCAGTTCTTC.

The rearrangement joins TRBV24-1 to TRBJ2-7; D perhaps matches TRBD2 (6 bases). The J call is in doubt because the DNA end fits TRBJ2-5 better. CDR3 size: 13 residues. The germline CDR1 and CDR2 sequences are KGHDR and SFDVKD. CDR3 DNA sequence: TGTGCCACCAGTGAGCGACTAGGGTTGACCCAGTACTTC. Translated, it gives CATSERLGLTQYF.

This clonotype has a count of ten or more. The chain couples TRBV5-6 to TRBJ1-6; D may be TRBD1 (6 bases). V lost 5 bases to trimming and J lost 11 bases, with 17 bases between them. Germline loops: CDR1 SGHDT, CDR2 YYEEEE. The CDR3 contains 14 residues. The CDR3 loop is CASSLGQSGAPLHF. CDR3 sequence (DNA): TGTGCCAGCAGTTTAGGACAGTCCGGGGCACCCCTCCACTTT. The complete variable domain, with remaining parts taken from reference TRBV5-6 and TRBJ1-6, reads DAGVTQSPTHLIKTRGQQVTLRCSPKSGHDTVSWYQQALGQGPQFIFQYYEEEERQRGNFPDRFSGHQFPNYSSELNVNALLLGDSALYLCASSLGQSGAPLHFGNGTRLTVT.

This clonotype came up a few times. The chain employs TRBV9 and TRBJ2-5, with D possibly TRBD2 on 5 matching bases. CDR1 and CDR2 from the germline V gene are SGDLS and YYNGEE. There are 14 residues in the CDR3. Deletions cut 1 base from V and 5 bases from J, with 12 bases between. CDR3 residues: CASSVREGRETQYF. The CDR3 region has the DNA TGTGCCAGCAGCGTACGGGAAGGGCGGGAGACCCAGTACTTC.

This clonotype was picked up a small number of times. The J gene is TRBJ1-4, the V gene TRBV7-6, with D maybe TRBD1 (5 bases). V gave up 5 bases and J gave up 8 bases, with 15 bases separating them. This CDR3 is built from 14 residues. CDR1 SGHVS and CDR2 FNYEAQ come from the germline V gene. The CDR3 sequence: CASSPDGTREKLFF. The CDR3 DNA is TGTGCCAGCAGCCCGGACGGGACCCGGGAAAAACTGTTTTTT.